These 2 T cell receptor beta chains share one sample of origin, sequenced in a study of breast tumors, draining lymph nodes, adjacent tissues. One entry per CDR3 protein results from TCRdb running MiXCR on the multiplex PCR reads. The repertoire holds roughly 70,000 distinct CDR3 sequences, with 40% to 45% as singletons. The sequenced material came from breast tumor tissue. All receptors come from a female donor with breast cancer. Some clones in this sample may be carry-over from other donors' samples.

This clonotype is deemed medium-sized. The chain carries TRBV9 and TRBJ1-2, with D unresolved. V lost 0 bases to trimming and J lost 0 bases, with 9 bases between them. Germline assignment: CDR1 SGDLS and CDR2 YYNGEE. The CDR3 is made up of 15 amino acids. The CDR3 nucleotides are TGTGCCAGCAGCGTAGGATCGGACGCTAACTATGGCTACACCTTC. Its translation is CASSVGSDANYGYTF.

Points on this clonotype: At one end the junction does not follow the germline gene, possibly because of a read error. CDR3 sequence (DNA): TGTGCCAGCAGTTTCGAGAGGCGACAACCGATGAACACTGAGGCTTTC. Protein: CASSFERRQPMNTEAF. The V and J genes are TRBV12-3 or TRBV12-4 and TRBJ2-6, with D unresolved. CDR3 length: 16 residues.